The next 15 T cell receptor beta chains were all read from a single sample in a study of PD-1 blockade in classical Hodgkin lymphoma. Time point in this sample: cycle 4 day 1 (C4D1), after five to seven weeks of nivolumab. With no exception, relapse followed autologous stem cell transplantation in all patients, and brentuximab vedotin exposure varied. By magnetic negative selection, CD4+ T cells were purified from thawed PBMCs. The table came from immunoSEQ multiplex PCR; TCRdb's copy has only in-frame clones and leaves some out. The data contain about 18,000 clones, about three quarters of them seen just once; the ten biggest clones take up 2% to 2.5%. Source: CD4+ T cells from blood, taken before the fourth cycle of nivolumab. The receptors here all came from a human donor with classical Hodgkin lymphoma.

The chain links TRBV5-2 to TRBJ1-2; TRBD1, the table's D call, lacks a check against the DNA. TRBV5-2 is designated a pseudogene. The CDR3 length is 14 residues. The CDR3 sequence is CASSQGQGGYGYTF. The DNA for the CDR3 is TGCGCCAGCAGCCAAGGACAGGGAGGCTATGGCTACACCTTC.

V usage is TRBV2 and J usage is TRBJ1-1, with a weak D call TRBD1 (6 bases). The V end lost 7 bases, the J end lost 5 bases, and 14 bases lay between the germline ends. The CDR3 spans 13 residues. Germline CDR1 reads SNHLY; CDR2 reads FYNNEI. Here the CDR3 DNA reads TGTGCCAGCACATTCAGCCAGGGGACTGAAGCTTTCTTT. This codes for CASTFSQGTEAFF. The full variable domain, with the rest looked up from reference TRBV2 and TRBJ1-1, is EPEVTQTPSHQVTQMGQEVILRCVPISNHLYFYWYRQILGQKVEFLVSFYNNEISEKSEIFDDQFSVERPDGSNFTLKIRSTKLEDSAMYFCASTFSQGTEAFFGQGTRLTVV.

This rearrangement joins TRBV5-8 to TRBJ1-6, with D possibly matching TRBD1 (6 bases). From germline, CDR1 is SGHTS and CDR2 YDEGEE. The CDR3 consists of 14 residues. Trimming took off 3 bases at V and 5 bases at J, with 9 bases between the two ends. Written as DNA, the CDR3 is TGTGCCAGCAGCTACGGACAGAATAATTCACCCCTCCACTTT. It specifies CASSYGQNNSPLHF.

The CDR3 loop is CASSSTGGFGEKLFF. CDR3 nucleotides: TGTGCCAGCAGCTCCACAGGGGGCTTTGGAGAAAAACTGTTTTTT. The rearrangement links TRBV7-6 to TRBJ1-4; 9 bases are a match to TRBD1. Germline values: CDR1 SGHVS, CDR2 FNYEAQ. The V and J ends lost 4 bases and 8 bases, in that order; junction bases with no gene match: 8. The CDR3 is made up of 15 amino acids.

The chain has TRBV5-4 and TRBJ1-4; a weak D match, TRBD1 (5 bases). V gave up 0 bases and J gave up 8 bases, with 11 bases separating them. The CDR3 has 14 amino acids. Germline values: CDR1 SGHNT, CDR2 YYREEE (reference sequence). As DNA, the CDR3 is TGTGCCAGCAGCTTGGGGGGCTGGAGCGAAAAACTGTTTTTT. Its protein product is CASSLGGWSEKLFF.

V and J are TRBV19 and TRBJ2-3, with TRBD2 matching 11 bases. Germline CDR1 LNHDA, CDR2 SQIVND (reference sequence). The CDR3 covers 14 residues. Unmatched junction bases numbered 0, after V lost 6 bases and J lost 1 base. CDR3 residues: CASRLAGGTDTQYF. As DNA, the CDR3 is TGTGCCAGTAGACTAGCGGGAGGCACAGATACGCAGTATTTT.

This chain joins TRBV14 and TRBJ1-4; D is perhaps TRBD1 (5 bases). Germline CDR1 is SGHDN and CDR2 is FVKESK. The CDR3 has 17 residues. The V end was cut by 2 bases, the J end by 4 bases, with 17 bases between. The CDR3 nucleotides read TGTGCCAGCAGCCAAACGGGACCCCTTGTCGGTAATGAAAAACTGTTTTTT. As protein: CASSQTGPLVGNEKLFF.

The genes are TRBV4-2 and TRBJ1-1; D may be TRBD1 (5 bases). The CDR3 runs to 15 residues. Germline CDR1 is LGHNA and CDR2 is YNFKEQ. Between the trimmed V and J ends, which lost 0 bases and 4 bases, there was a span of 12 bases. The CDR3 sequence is CASSQDRAEGTEAFF. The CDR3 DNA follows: TGTGCCAGCAGCCAAGACAGGGCGGAGGGCACTGAAGCTTTCTTT.

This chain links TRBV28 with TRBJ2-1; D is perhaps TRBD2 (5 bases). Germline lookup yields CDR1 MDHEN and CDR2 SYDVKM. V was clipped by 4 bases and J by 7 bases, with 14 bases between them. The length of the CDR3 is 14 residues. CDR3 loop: CASSSVVGMNEQFF. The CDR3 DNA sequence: TGTGCCAGCAGTTCTGTTGTCGGGATGAATGAGCAGTTCTTC.

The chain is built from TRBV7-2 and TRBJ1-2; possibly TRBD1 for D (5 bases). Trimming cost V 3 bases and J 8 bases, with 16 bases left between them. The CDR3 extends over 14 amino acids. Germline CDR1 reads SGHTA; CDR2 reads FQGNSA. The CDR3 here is CASSLGELRGGYTF. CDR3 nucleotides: TGTGCCAGCAGCTTGGGAGAGCTAAGGGGCGGCTACACCTTC.

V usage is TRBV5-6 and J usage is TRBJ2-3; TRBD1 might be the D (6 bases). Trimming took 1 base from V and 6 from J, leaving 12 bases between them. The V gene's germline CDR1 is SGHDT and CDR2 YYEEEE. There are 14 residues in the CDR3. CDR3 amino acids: CASSLTGSRDTQYF. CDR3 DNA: TGTGCCAGCAGCTTGACAGGGAGTAGGGATACGCAGTATTTT.

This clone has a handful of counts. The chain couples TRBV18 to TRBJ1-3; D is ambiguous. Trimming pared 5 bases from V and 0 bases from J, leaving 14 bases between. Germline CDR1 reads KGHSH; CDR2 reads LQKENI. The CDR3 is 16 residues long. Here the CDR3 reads CASSDLPQPSGNTIYF. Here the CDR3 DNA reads TGTGCCAGCTCAGATCTGCCACAGCCCTCTGGAAACACCATATATTTT.

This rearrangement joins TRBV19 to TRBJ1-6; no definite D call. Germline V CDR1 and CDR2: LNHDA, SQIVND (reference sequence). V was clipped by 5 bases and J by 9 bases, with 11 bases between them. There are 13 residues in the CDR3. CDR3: CASSQPGSSPLHF. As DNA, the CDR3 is TGTGCCAGTAGTCAGCCCGGGAGTTCACCCCTCCACTTT.

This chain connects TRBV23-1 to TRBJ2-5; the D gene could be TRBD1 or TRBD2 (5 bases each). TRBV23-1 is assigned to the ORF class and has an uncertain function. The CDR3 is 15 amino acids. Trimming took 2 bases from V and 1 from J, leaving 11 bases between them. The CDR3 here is CASSQPPGRQETQYF. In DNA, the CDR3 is TGCGCCAGCAGTCAACCGCCGGGACGCCAAGAGACCCAGTACTTC.

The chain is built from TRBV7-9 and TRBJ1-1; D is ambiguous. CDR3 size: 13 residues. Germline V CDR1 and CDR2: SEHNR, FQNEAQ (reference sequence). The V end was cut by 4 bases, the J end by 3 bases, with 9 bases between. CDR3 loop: CASSSRSDTEAFF. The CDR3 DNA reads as TGTGCCAGCAGCTCACGTTCGGACACTGAAGCTTTCTTT.